The 23 T cell receptor beta chains reported below all come from one sample, sequenced in a study of response to subunit inactivated influenza vaccine. TCRdb reprocessed the RT-PCR reads with MiXCR, giving one entry per CDR3 protein. The table includes around 580,000 distinct CDR3 sequences, roughly 15% detected once. The sequencing used PBMCs from blood, collected roughly 13 days after vaccination. The receptor set was obtained from a man aged 45-65 years who received an inactivated influenza vaccine.

The rearrangement links TRBV5-1 to TRBJ2-5; 12 bases fit TRBD2. Germline V CDR1 and CDR2: SGHRS, YFSETQ. This CDR3 has 16 residues. The ends lost 8 bases at V and 2 bases at J; junction bases unmatched: 10. The CDR3 protein is CASFLTSGGRQETQYF. The CDR3 DNA is TGCGCCAGTTTCTTGACTAGCGGGGGACGACAAGAGACCCAGTACTTC.

The chain has TRBV2 and TRBJ2-1; 11 nucleotides match TRBD2. The CDR3 length is 16 residues. Germline V gives CDR1 SNHLY, CDR2 FYNNEI. V shed 6 bases, J shed 5 bases, and the junction held 9 bases outside the gene matches. DNA for the CDR3: TGTGCCAGCAGGTGGGATGGGACTAGCGGCGACAATGAGCAGTTCTTC. This gives the protein CASRWDGTSGDNEQFF.

The rearrangement joins TRBV5-1 to TRBJ1-2, with D perhaps matching TRBD1 (5 bases). The CDR3 sequence is 13 residues long. Trimming took 4 bases from V and 8 from J, leaving 15 bases between them. CDR1 and CDR2 from the germline V gene are SGHRS and YFSETQ. Here the CDR3 reads CASSLGPGGGYTF. CDR3 coding DNA: TGCGCCAGCAGCCTGGGTCCCGGGGGGGGCTACACCTTC.

This clonotype was picked up a small number of times. The J gene is TRBJ2-7, the V gene TRBV4-1; D might be TRBD2 (5 bases). The V gene's germline CDR1 is MGHRA and CDR2 YSYEKL. V gave up 4 bases and J gave up 6 bases, with 16 bases separating them. The CDR3 consists of 14 residues. CDR3 sequence (DNA): TGCGCCAGCAGCCGGACTGAGGTGTCTGGCGAGCAGTACTTC. Its translation: CASSRTEVSGEQYF.

The CDR3 DNA reads as TGCAGTGCTAGACCCCCTAGCGGAACCTACAATGAGCAGTTCTTC. Its protein product is CSARPPSGTYNEQFF. The rearrangement uses TRBV20-1 and TRBJ2-1; 7 bases are shared with TRBD2. Germline lookup yields CDR1 DFQATT and CDR2 SNEGSKA (reference sequence). V lost 2 bases to trimming and J lost 2 bases; unmatched junction nucleotides: 6. This CDR3 comprises 15 residues.

The gene calls are TRBV7-9 and TRBJ2-2, with D hard to call. This CDR3 has 15 amino acids. The germline V gene has CDR1 SEHNR and CDR2 FQNEAQ (reference sequence). Trimming removed 5 bases at V and 0 bases at J, with 10 bases between. The CDR3 DNA reads as TGTGCCAGCAGCATGGACGGAACGAACACCGGGGAGCTGTTTTTT. Translating it yields CASSMDGTNTGELFF.

The chain combines TRBV5-1 with TRBJ2-1; the match to TRBD1 covers 9 bases. CDR3 size: 14 residues. The J segment lost 4 bases and the V segment lost 10 bases, leaving 9 bases of the junction unmatched. Germline CDR1 and CDR2: SGHRS and YFSETQ. The CDR3 sequence: CASKPGQGYNEQFF. The CDR3 DNA sequence: TGCGCCTCAAAACCGGGACAGGGTTACAATGAGCAGTTCTTC. The full variable domain, rest sourced from reference TRBV5-1 and TRBJ2-1, is KAGVTQTPRYLIKTRGQQVTLSCSPISGHRSVSWYQQTPGQGLQFLFEYFSETQRNKGNFPGRFSGRQFSNSRSEMNVSTLELGDSALYLCASKPGQGYNEQFFGPGTRLTVL.

The V call is TRBV6-5, the J call TRBJ2-3; maybe TRBD2 (5 bases). There are 17 residues in the CDR3. Germline lookup yields CDR1 MNHEY and CDR2 SVGAGI. The V gene lost 0 bases and the J gene lost 2 bases, with 15 bases spanning the gap. For the CDR3, the DNA is TGTGCCAGCAGTTACTCGAAAGCGGTGACTTCCACAGATACGCAGTATTTT. Its translation is CASSYSKAVTSTDTQYF.

The gene calls are TRBV28 and TRBJ2-7; the D is unclear. CDR3 length: 15 amino acids. V lost 4 bases and J 1 base, leaving 14 bases between the germline ends. The V gene's germline CDR1 is MDHEN and CDR2 SYDVKM. The CDR3 protein is CASSSPAIYSYEQYF. Written as DNA, the CDR3 is TGTGCCAGCAGTTCGCCTGCCATCTATTCCTACGAGCAGTACTTC.

This clonotype was counted between two and nine times. The V and J genes are TRBV12-3 or TRBV12-4 and TRBJ1-2; D remains ambiguous. The V gene lost 6 bases and the J gene lost 1 base, with 9 bases spanning the gap. CDR3 length: 13 residues. The CDR3 sequence is CASSPSNNYGYTF. As DNA, the CDR3 is TGTGCCAGCAGCCCTTCCAATAACTATGGCTACACCTTC.

This clonotype was recorded a few times. The chain is built from TRBV20-1 and TRBJ1-2; D ambiguous. Per germline, CDR1 DFQATT and CDR2 SNEGSKA (reference sequence). The ends were cut back, 0 bases at V and 5 bases at J, with 13 bases in the middle. There are 14 residues in the CDR3. This CDR3 reads CSARDLLTQYGYTF. The CDR3 DNA is TGCAGTGCTAGAGATCTGCTGACGCAGTATGGCTACACCTTC.

This clonotype turned up a few times. The chain carries TRBV29-1 and TRBJ2-2, with D uncertain. CDR3 size: 11 residues. Trimming shortened V by 4 bases and J by 4 bases, and 4 bases separated the two germline ends. Germline lookup yields CDR1 SQVTM and CDR2 ANQGSEA. CDR3 DNA sequence: TGCAGCGTTGCTCTCACCGGGGAGCTGTTTTTT. It yields the protein CSVALTGELFF.

This clonotype has only a few counts. The V call is TRBV5-6, the J call TRBJ2-1; a possible D gene is TRBD2 (5 bases). Looked up from germline, CDR1 is SGHDT and CDR2 is YYEEEE. The V end lost 0 bases, the J end lost 0 bases, and 10 bases lay between the germline ends. This CDR3 is built from 16 residues. In DNA, the CDR3 is TGTGCCAGCAGCTTGGGGACTCCGGACTCCTACAATGAGCAGTTCTTC. As protein: CASSLGTPDSYNEQFF.

J is TRBJ1-1 and V is TRBV6-1; 11 bases are shared with TRBD1. V shed 2 bases and J 4 bases; nucleotides not matched to a gene: 6. This CDR3 is 16 amino acids long. CDR1 is MNHNS, CDR2 SASEGT, per germline. Here the CDR3 reads CASSEPGQGVGTEAFF. CDR3 sequence (DNA): TGTGCCAGCAGTGAACCGGGACAGGGGGTGGGCACTGAAGCTTTCTTT.

The CDR3 loop reads CAISEGAGGPYEQYF. Here the CDR3 DNA reads TGTGCCATCAGTGAGGGTGCGGGGGGGCCGTACGAGCAGTACTTC. The chain uses TRBV10-3 and TRBJ2-7, with TRBD2 identical over 9 bases. The V segment lost 2 bases and the J segment 4 bases; nucleotides outside the gene matches: 6. Germline assignment: CDR1 ENHRY and CDR2 SYGVKD. The CDR3 is made up of 15 amino acids.

This clonotype was detected only a few times. The V gene is TRBV4-3, the J gene TRBJ2-7, with 7 bases aligning to TRBD1. V was clipped by 4 bases and J by 3 bases; unmatched bases: 3. Germline CDR1 and CDR2: LGHNA and YSLEER. The CDR3 is made up of 13 amino acids. CDR3 amino acids: CASSPWTGYEQYF. The CDR3 bases are TGCGCCAGCAGCCCTTGGACAGGCTACGAGCAGTACTTC.

The V gene is TRBV10-3, the J gene TRBJ2-2, with D hard to call. The CDR3 has 15 residues. CDR1 is ENHRY, CDR2 SYGVKD, per germline. Trimming stripped 2 bases from V and 0 bases from J, with 7 bases between. The CDR3, as DNA: TGTGCCATCAGTGAGGACGGTACGAACACCGGGGAGCTGTTTTTT. It translates to CAISEDGTNTGELFF.

The chain has TRBV12-3 or TRBV12-4 and TRBJ2-1; D is possibly TRBD1 (8 bases). V lost 7 bases, J lost 8 bases, and 15 bases lay in between. This CDR3 is 13 amino acids long. DNA for the CDR3: TGTGCCAGCAACAGACAGGGGAGGGATGAGCAGTTCTTC. This codes for CASNRQGRDEQFF.

The chain has TRBV15 and TRBJ2-5; D is undetermined. The length of the CDR3 is 13 residues. Trimming took off 8 bases at V and 0 bases at J, with 10 bases between the two ends. Germline CDR1 and CDR2: LNHNV and YYDKDF (reference sequence). The chain's CDR3 is CATRPGHQETQYF. The CDR3 coding sequence is TGTGCCACCCGCCCCGGGCACCAAGAGACCCAGTACTTC.

The V call is TRBV12-3 or TRBV12-4, the J call TRBJ1-1, with D possibly being TRBD1 (5 bases). V dropped 2 bases and J dropped 0 bases, with 7 bases sitting between them. The CDR3 length is 14 residues. In DNA form, the CDR3 reads TGTGCCAGCAGTTTAAGACAGTTGAACACTGAAGCTTTCTTT. Translating gives CASSLRQLNTEAFF.

V gene TRBV20-1 combines with J gene TRBJ2-3; 7 positions agree with TRBD2. This CDR3 is built from 14 residues. The V segment lost 4 bases and the J segment 1 base; nucleotides outside the gene matches: 5. CDR1 and CDR2 from the germline V gene are DFQATT and SNEGSKA (reference sequence). The CDR3 protein is CSAKAGARTDTQYF. The CDR3 DNA is TGCAGTGCTAAGGCGGGAGCCCGCACAGATACGCAGTATTTT.

CDR3 nucleotides: TGCAGTGCTACGGCCCTTACACCGGGCAGTTCCCAAGAGACCCAGTACTTC. It codes for CSATALTPGSSQETQYF. The chain has TRBV20-1 and TRBJ2-5; D call uncertain. The CDR3 totals 17 residues. Germline CDR1 DFQATT, CDR2 SNEGSKA (reference sequence). V gave up 4 bases and J gave up 1 base, with 22 bases separating them.

This clonotype came up many times. This chain links TRBV9 with TRBJ2-1, with 8 nucleotides matching TRBD1. This CDR3 has 14 residues. Germline V gene lookup returns CDR1 SGDLS and CDR2 YYNGEE. The ends lost 3 bases at V and 8 bases at J; junction bases unmatched: 7. In DNA form, the CDR3 reads TGTGCCAGCAGCGGCGACAGGGGTTTCTATGAGCAGTTCTTC. Translation: CASSGDRGFYEQFF.